A selection of T cell receptor beta chains follows, all from one sample in a study of siplizumab effects on memory and regulatory T cells. These receptors are not linked to any known antigen. Produced via immunoSEQ multiplex PCR; TCRdb's table is partial and in-frame only. The sample has over 12,000 clones, about 47% seen once. The sample consisted of CFSE-low (dividing) CD4+ T cells sorted from an allogeneic mixed lymphocyte reaction. Source of these receptors: a human donor in good health; the cells came from an allogeneic mixed lymphocyte reaction. The CDR3 runs from the conserved cysteine through the conserved F or W. The order of the fields is D gene, J gene, V gene, clone size, CDR3 protein, CDR3 DNA. A D gene is named only where the DNA matches it firmly. Where a row states a size, it is once, few, many or the class of an expanded clone; other rows omit it.

D gene: .
J gene: TRBJ1-3
V gene: TRBV5-8
clone size: .
CDR3 protein: CASSPLGISPGNTIYF
CDR3 DNA: TGTGCCAGCAGCCCTCTTGGGATCTCCCCTGGAAACACCATATATTTT

D gene: .
J gene: TRBJ2-7
V gene: TRBV5-1
clone size: .
CDR3 protein: CASSLGLGATYEQYF
CDR3 DNA: TGCGCCAGCAGCTTGGGATTGGGCGCGACCTACGAGCAGTACTTC

D gene: .
J gene: TRBJ2-1
V gene: TRBV11-1
clone size: .
CDR3 protein: CASSLGYSSYNEQFF
CDR3 DNA: TGTGCCAGCAGCCTCGGATATAGCTCCTACAATGAGCAGTTCTTC

D gene: TRBD1
J gene: TRBJ1-1
V gene: TRBV6-6
clone size: .
CDR3 protein: CASSYLGQGTEAFF
CDR3 DNA: TGTGCCAGCAGTTACTTGGGACAGGGGACTGAAGCTTTCTTT

D gene: .
J gene: TRBJ2-1
V gene: TRBV7-3
clone size: .
CDR3 protein: CASSITRGSEQFF
CDR3 DNA: TGTGCCAGCAGCATAACGCGAGGTAGTGAGCAGTTCTTC

D gene: .
J gene: TRBJ1-3
V gene: TRBV11-1
clone size: few
CDR3 protein: CASSRRDTIYF
CDR3 DNA: TGTGCCAGCAGCCGGAGGGACACCATATATTTT

D gene: TRBD2
J gene: TRBJ2-3
V gene: TRBV11-3
clone size: .
CDR3 protein: CASSPRPIGEGLPDTQYF
CDR3 DNA: TGTGCCAGCAGCCCCCGCCCGATAGGGGAGGGCCTTCCAGATACGCAGTATTTT

D gene: .
J gene: TRBJ2-7
V gene: TRBV7-8
clone size: .
CDR3 protein: CASSSWSYEQYF
CDR3 DNA: TGTGCCAGCAGCTCGTGGTCCTACGAGCAGTACTTC

D gene: TRBD1
J gene: TRBJ1-2
V gene: TRBV30
clone size: .
CDR3 protein: CAWSRLTGGGYGYTF
CDR3 DNA: TGTGCCTGGAGTCGCCTTACAGGGGGCGGCTATGGCTACACCTTC

D gene: .
J gene: TRBJ2-7
V gene: TRBV2
clone size: once
CDR3 protein: CASSVMDYSVPAYEQYF
CDR3 DNA: TGTGCCAGCAGTGTGATGGACTATAGTGTTCCCGCCTACGAGCAGTACTTC

D gene: TRBD2
J gene: TRBJ2-5
V gene: TRBV7-9
clone size: few
CDR3 protein: CASSLGSGVETQYF
CDR3 DNA: TGTGCCAGCAGCTTAGGTAGCGGGGTGGAGACCCAGTACTTC

D gene: .
J gene: TRBJ1-2
V gene: TRBV5-6
clone size: .
CDR3 protein: CASSLPGRNYGYTF
CDR3 DNA: TGTGCCAGCAGCTTACCGGGACGGAACTATGGCTACACCTTC

D gene: TRBD2
J gene: TRBJ2-1
V gene: TRBV28
clone size: .
CDR3 protein: CATKTSHKYNEQFF
CDR3 DNA: TGTGCCACTAAGACTAGCCACAAATACAATGAGCAGTTCTTC

D gene: TRBD2
J gene: TRBJ2-5
V gene: TRBV28
clone size: few
CDR3 protein: CASILAGGSQETQYF
CDR3 DNA: TGTGCCAGCATACTAGCGGGGGGGTCCCAAGAGACCCAGTACTTC

D gene: .
J gene: TRBJ2-3
V gene: TRBV30
clone size: .
CDR3 protein: CAWGQATSTDTQYF
CDR3 DNA: TGTGCCTGGGGGCAGGCGACTTCCACAGATACGCAGTATTTT

D gene: TRBD1
J gene: TRBJ1-5
V gene: TRBV19
clone size: medium-sized
CDR3 protein: CASMTTRDRNQPQHF
CDR3 DNA: TGTGCCAGTATGACGACCCGGGACAGAAATCAGCCCCAGCATTTT

D gene: .
J gene: TRBJ1-5
V gene: TRBV30
clone size: few
CDR3 protein: CAWSVQGSQPQHF
CDR3 DNA: TGTGCCTGGAGTGTGCAGGGGAGTCAGCCCCAGCATTTT

D gene: TRBD1
J gene: TRBJ1-2
V gene: TRBV7-9
clone size: .
CDR3 protein: CASSLMGTGGGYTF
CDR3 DNA: TGTGCCAGCAGCCTTATGGGGACAGGGGGTGGCTACACCTTC

D gene: .
J gene: TRBJ1-2
V gene: TRBV4-1
clone size: .
CDR3 protein: CASSRGGNYGYTF
CDR3 DNA: TGCGCCAGCAGCCGCGGCGGAAACTATGGCTACACCTTC

D gene: .
J gene: TRBJ2-3
V gene: TRBV19
clone size: few
CDR3 protein: CASSIGKDTQYF
CDR3 DNA: TGTGCCAGTAGTATAGGGAAAGATACGCAGTATTTT

D gene: TRBD2
J gene: TRBJ2-3
V gene: TRBV11-3
clone size: .
CDR3 protein: CASSSRTSGTSTDTQYF
CDR3 DNA: TGTGCCAGCAGCTCCAGGACTAGCGGCACTAGCACAGATACGCAGTATTTT

D gene: .
J gene: TRBJ2-3
V gene: TRBV6-6
clone size: .
CDR3 protein: CASSYSIGTDTQYF
CDR3 DNA: TGTGCCAGCAGTTACTCGATTGGCACAGATACGCAGTATTTT

D gene: TRBD1
J gene: TRBJ1-2
V gene: TRBV6-5
clone size: .
CDR3 protein: CASSYSSAGGYGYTF
CDR3 DNA: TGTGCCAGCAGTTACTCCTCGGCAGGGGGGTATGGCTACACCTTC

D gene: .
J gene: TRBJ2-7
V gene: TRBV15
clone size: few
CDR3 protein: CATSRGEVTEQYF
CDR3 DNA: TGTGCCACCAGCAGAGGAGAAGTTACGGAGCAGTACTTC

D gene: TRBD2
J gene: TRBJ2-5
V gene: TRBV4-1
clone size: .
CDR3 protein: CASSRQALAGETQYF
CDR3 DNA: TGCGCCAGCAGCCGGCAAGCACTAGCGGGAGAGACCCAGTACTTC

D gene: .
J gene: TRBJ1-5
V gene: TRBV15
clone size: few
CDR3 protein: CATSRDSRGNQPQHF
CDR3 DNA: TGTGCCACCAGCAGAGATAGCCGGGGCAATCAGCCCCAGCATTTT

D gene: TRBD2
J gene: TRBJ2-5
V gene: TRBV27
clone size: .
CDR3 protein: CASSFGRVGKTQYF
CDR3 DNA: TGTGCCAGCAGTTTTGGGAGGGTCGGGAAGACCCAGTACTTC

D gene: TRBD1
J gene: TRBJ1-5
V gene: TRBV19
clone size: .
CDR3 protein: CASSVTGGSNQPQHF
CDR3 DNA: TGTGCCAGTAGTGTGACAGGGGGCAGCAATCAGCCCCAGCATTTT